The rows below give T cell receptor beta chains drawn from one sample of a study of T-cell reconstitution after alpha-beta-depleted transplantation in children. MiXCR, run by TCRdb on the PCR reads, gives a single entry per CDR3 protein. In the table there are over 550,000 distinct CDR3 sequences, under 12% of which are singletons. This sample comprised PBMCs from the stem cell graft donor, obtained from the stem cell graft. The source is a human donor who donated a stem cell graft to a child with acute myeloid leukemia. Each CDR3 is given with its conserved first and last residue. D genes are given only for firm matches. The size field is filled for only some rows; it gives once, few, many or a size class.

TRBJ2-1 | 14 | TRBV29-1 | - | TRBD2 | CSVVGRGGMNEQFF | TGCAGCGTTGTGGGGCGGGGGGGGATGAATGAGCAGTTCTTC
TRBJ1-4 | 15 | TRBV25-1 | many | - | CASSEFKGFNEKLFF | TGTGCCAGCAGTGAATTTAAGGGCTTCAATGAAAAACTGTTTTTT
TRBJ1-5 | 13 | TRBV12-3/TRBV12-4 | - | - | CASKDGTYQPQHF | TGTGCCAGCAAAGACGGGACCTATCAGCCCCAGCATTTT
TRBJ2-1 | 11 | TRBV25-1 | few | - | CASSEYSEQFF | TGTGCCAGCAGTGAATACAGCGAGCAGTTCTTC
TRBJ2-5 | 17 | TRBV19 | - | TRBD2 | CASSPEAGLAGEETQYF | TGTGCCAGTAGCCCAGAGGCGGGACTAGCGGGAGAAGAGACCCAGTACTTC
TRBJ1-2 | 13 | TRBV6-5 | few | - | CASSFGRDYGYTF | TGTGCCAGCAGTTTCGGACGGGACTATGGCTACACCTTC
TRBJ2-3 | 12 | TRBV29-1 | - | - | CSVADGTDTQYF | TGCAGCGTTGCGGACGGCACAGATACGCAGTATTTT
TRBJ1-1 | 12 | TRBV29-1 | many | - | CSVGGGDTEAFF | TGCAGCGTGGGGGGAGGAGACACTGAAGCTTTCTTT
TRBJ2-5 | 14 | TRBV3-1 | - | - | CASSQDVGAETQYF | TGTGCCAGCAGCCAAGATGTGGGAGCGGAGACCCAGTACTTC
TRBJ1-4 | 15 | TRBV27 | few | - | CASSFKGPPNEKLFF | TGTGCCAGCAGCTTTAAGGGACCTCCTAATGAAAAACTGTTTTTT